Below, one T cell receptor (beta chain) is given with its context. Its antigen remains unidentified. This entry is derived from a study of beta chain features in type 1 diabetes. Findings and caveats of the study: Across all four CD4+ subsets, people with type 1 diabetes showed modestly shorter TCRB CDR3s. A greater similarity of naive, central memory and Treg TCRB repertoires was seen among patients than among healthy donors. The question of HLA type influencing TCRB rearrangement was one that remained unresolved here.

Germline assignment: CDR1 SGHVS and CDR2 FQNEAQ. V lost 5 bases and J lost 10; bases outside the gene matches: 7. This CDR3 spans 14 amino acids. The isolated RNA, all of it, was reverse transcribed, so expressed TCRB transcripts were what got sequenced. Method: immunoSEQ multiplex PCR; TCRdb's copy keeps in-frame clones and lacks some. The sample holds 640,000 or so clones, roughly 12% seen once. The chain employs TRBV7-8 and TRBJ1-4; 10 bases match TRBD1. The sample taken for sequencing was naive CD4+ T cells from blood. The receptor was isolated from a man younger than 35 with type 1 diabetes. The CDR3 nucleotides read TGTGCCAGCAGCCCGGGACAGGGGATCGTAAAACTGTTTTTT. Amino acids: CASSPGQGIVKLFF.